This entry lists 30 T cell receptor beta chains sequenced from one sample in a study of Graves' ophthalmopathy and Graves' hyperthyroidism. The authors amplified TCR beta CDR3 regions, and they did so from RNA transcripts for repertoire sequencing. RT-PCR with HTBI primers came first, then second-round multiplex PCR. TCRdb re-called the multiplex PCR reads with MiXCR, one entry per CDR3 protein. Among over a million distinct CDR3 sequences, about 35% were seen once, and the ten largest hold 11%. The sample comprised peripheral blood or thyroid tissue (not recorded which). These receptors were taken from an adult man with Graves' hyperthyroidism.

Note on this clonotype: This sequence may be a read error, since a much larger clone differs from it by one base. The chain carries TRBV11-2 and TRBJ1-1, with no clear D. V was trimmed by 3 bases and J by 3 bases, leaving 8 bases between them. The CDR3 has 13 residues. Germline CDR1 SGHAT, CDR2 FQNNGV. The CDR3: CASSFERDTEAFF. The CDR3 DNA follows: TGTGCCAGCAGCTTTGAGAGGGACACTGAAGCTTTCTTT.

This clonotype has a handful of counts. The V call is TRBV4-3, the J call TRBJ1-4; D uncertain. V was clipped by 0 bases and J by 12 bases, with 11 bases between them. The CDR3 extends over 13 amino acids. CDR1 is LGHNA, CDR2 YSLEER, per germline. This chain's CDR3 is CASSQEGGWELFF. The CDR3 nucleotides are TGCGCCAGCAGCCAAGAGGGCGGGTGGGAACTGTTTTTT.

This clonotype was counted between two and nine times. The rearrangement joins TRBV25-1 to TRBJ2-7; no reliable D call. This CDR3 is 12 amino acids long. Germline V gives CDR1 MGHDK, CDR2 SYGVNS. Trimming cost V 7 bases and J 2 bases, with 9 bases left between them. This chain's CDR3 is CASIGRTYEQYF. As DNA, the CDR3 is TGTGCCAGCATCGGACGGACCTACGAGCAGTACTTC.

This clonotype was counted a few times. V usage is TRBV6-1 and J usage is TRBJ1-5; 7 bases map to TRBD1. The CDR3 covers 14 residues. V lost 4 bases and J lost 4; bases outside the gene matches: 4. Germline lookup yields CDR1 MNHNS and CDR2 SASEGT. The CDR3 DNA is TGTGCCAGCAGTGGGCAGGGGGTAAATCAGCCCCAGCATTTT. Residues: CASSGQGVNQPQHF.

The genes are TRBV28 and TRBJ1-1; D gene uncertain. Looked up from germline, CDR1 is MDHEN and CDR2 is SYDVKM. The V end was cut by 4 bases, the J end by 5 bases, with 17 bases between. The CDR3 length is 15 residues. The CDR3 protein is CASSYTASGGTEAFF. For the CDR3, the DNA is TGTGCCAGCAGTTACACCGCTTCGGGTGGGACTGAAGCTTTCTTT.

This clonotype was picked up many times. V and J are TRBV7-2 and TRBJ1-6; D is ambiguous. Per the germline V gene, CDR1 is SGHTA and CDR2 is FQGNSA. The ends were cut back, 1 base at V and 5 bases at J, with 12 bases in the middle. The CDR3 is 16 amino acids. CDR3 DNA: TGTGCCAGCAGCTTAGGAATGTGGCGGGATAATTCACCCCTCCACTTT. This codes for CASSLGMWRDNSPLHF.

Only a few counts were recorded for this clonotype. J is TRBJ1-1 and V is TRBV20-1; TRBD1 matches at 7 bases. Germline lookup yields CDR1 DFQATT and CDR2 SNEGSKA (reference sequence). The V segment lost 4 bases and the J segment 0 bases; nucleotides outside the gene matches: 8. CDR3 size: 15 residues. The CDR3 DNA reads as TGCAGTGCTACTCGACAGGGAAGGGTGAACACTGAAGCTTTCTTT. Amino acid sequence: CSATRQGRVNTEAFF.

This clonotype was seen a few times. J is TRBJ2-5 and V is TRBV5-1, with 8 bases fitting TRBD2. CDR3 length: 17 amino acids. Germline CDR1 is SGHRS and CDR2 is YFSETQ. The ends lost 5 bases at V and 5 bases at J; junction bases unmatched: 17. CDR3 in DNA: TGCGCCAGCAGTTCCCCCAGAAGGTTAGCGGGAATTGAGACCCAGTACTTC. Its translation: CASSSPRRLAGIETQYF.

This chain links TRBV27 with TRBJ1-2; D uncertain. Trimming stripped 9 bases from V and 8 bases from J, with 16 bases between. Germline CDR1 MNHEY, CDR2 SMNVEV (reference sequence). This CDR3 has 12 residues. The CDR3 here is CASWPASGGYTF. The CDR3 DNA follows: TGTGCCAGTTGGCCAGCCAGCGGGGGCTACACCTTC.

The chain is built from TRBV29-1 and TRBJ1-6, with 7 bases fitting TRBD1. Germline lookup yields CDR1 SQVTM and CDR2 ANQGSEA. With 8 bases clipped from V and 6 bases from J, the junction kept 7 bases outside the gene matches. This CDR3 region has 13 residues. CDR3 sequence: CSQGTVTNSPLHF. DNA of the CDR3: TGCAGCCAAGGGACAGTTACTAATTCACCCCTCCACTTT.

The rearrangement joins TRBV11-2 to TRBJ2-2; the D gene is possibly TRBD2 (5 bases). V was shortened by 5 bases and J by 2 bases, with 15 bases between the two germline ends. CDR3 size: 16 residues. Germline-derived CDR1 and CDR2 are SGHAT and FQNNGV. In DNA form, the CDR3 reads TGTGCCAGCAGCCAGGAACTAGGCAGAAACACCGGGGAGCTGTTTTTT. It encodes CASSQELGRNTGELFF.

Only a few counts were recorded for this clonotype. The rearrangement uses TRBV2 and TRBJ1-5; D is perhaps TRBD1 (6 bases). This CDR3 spans 15 amino acids. Trimming left V 5 bases short and J 6 bases short, with 17 bases between. Germline CDR1 SNHLY, CDR2 FYNNEI. The CDR3 spells CASSYSRGGVQPQHF. The CDR3 DNA reads TGTGCCAGCAGTTACTCTAGAGGGGGAGTTCAGCCCCAGCATTTT.

Comment on this clonotype: It may be a read error: a sequence one base away is much more abundant. This chain joins TRBV20-1 and TRBJ1-5, with D unresolved. This CDR3 spans 12 amino acids. The germline CDR1 and CDR2 sequences are DFQATT and SNEGSKA (reference sequence). DNA of the CDR3: TGCAGTGCTGCTGCCGGGAGCCAGCCCCATCATTTT. Its translation is CSAAAGSQPHHF.

This clonotype was seen repeatedly, ten times or more. The CDR3 sequence is CASSVEDFNQPQHF. The CDR3, as DNA: TGTGCCAGCAGCGTAGAAGACTTTAATCAGCCCCAGCATTTT. This chain uses TRBV9 with TRBJ1-5, with D unresolved. CDR3 length equals 14 residues. Trimming cost V 0 bases and J 4 bases, with 8 bases left between them. Per germline, CDR1 SGDLS and CDR2 YYNGEE.

This clonotype was observed a few times. The chain employs TRBV20-1 and TRBJ2-5; D is ambiguous. Germline V gene data show CDR1 as DFQATT and CDR2 as SNEGSKA (reference sequence). The CDR3 has 13 residues. Trimming took 5 bases from V and 3 from J, leaving 13 bases between them. CDR3 protein: CSAPGPWEETQYF. CDR3 bases: TGCAGTGCTCCCGGTCCTTGGGAAGAGACCCAGTACTTC.

At least ten counts were recorded for this clonotype. In DNA form, the CDR3 reads TGTGCCAGCAGCACCAGGACAGGGTACAATTCACCCCTCCACTTT. This sequence encodes CASSTRTGYNSPLHF. J is TRBJ1-6 and V is TRBV9, with TRBD1 matching 8 bases. This CDR3 contains 15 residues. The germline V gene encodes CDR1 SGDLS and CDR2 YYNGEE. J lost 7 bases, V lost 4 bases, and 7 bases had no gene match. The full variable domain, rest sourced from reference TRBV9 and TRBJ1-6, is DSGVTQTPKHLITATGQRVTLRCSPRSGDLSVYWYQQSLDQGLQFLIQYYNGEERAKGNILERFSAQQFPDLHSELNLSSLELGDSALYFCASSTRTGYNSPLHFGNGTRLTVT.

As DNA, the CDR3 is TGCAGTGCTAGACCAGGGCCGGGACTAGCGGCCTACGAGCAGTACTTC. This encodes CSARPGPGLAAYEQYF. The rearrangement uses TRBV20-1 and TRBJ2-7, with 11 bases aligning to TRBD2. Per germline, CDR1 DFQATT and CDR2 SNEGSKA (reference sequence). The V segment lost 2 bases and the J segment 2 bases; nucleotides outside the gene matches: 8. This CDR3 region has 16 residues.

This clonotype has at least ten counts. This chain joins TRBV12-3 or TRBV12-4 and TRBJ1-2; 7 bases match TRBD1. After removal of 4 bases from V and 7 bases from J, the junction contained 9 bases not matched to a gene. This CDR3 has 14 amino acids. The CDR3 spells CASSSGLQGGGYTF. The DNA of the CDR3 is TGTGCCAGCAGTTCCGGACTTCAGGGGGGTGGCTACACCTTC.

Many counts were recorded for this clonotype. V and J are TRBV12-3 or TRBV12-4 and TRBJ2-7; D is possibly TRBD2 (5 bases). With 3 bases removed from V and 6 bases from J, the gap between germline ends came to 9 bases. CDR3 length: 12 residues. DNA of the CDR3: TGTGCCAGCAGTTTCATAGGGAGCGAGCAGTACTTC. Its translation: CASSFIGSEQYF.

This clonotype was observed a few times. This sequence joins TRBV6-2 or TRBV6-3 and TRBJ2-6; D unclear. This CDR3 is 17 amino acids long. V lost 0 bases to trimming and J lost 1 base, with 10 bases between them. Germline CDR1 MNHEY, CDR2 SVGEGT. CDR3 residues: CASSYSPTRSGANVLTF. As DNA, the CDR3 is TGTGCCAGCAGTTACTCTCCGACGAGATCTGGGGCCAACGTCCTGACTTTC.

In its sample, this clonotype was seen many times. Germline is not matched at one junction end, which may reflect a read error. The chain is built from TRBV20-1 and TRBJ1-2; D not certain. CDR3 size: 8 residues. In germline, CDR1 is DFQATT, CDR2 SNEGSKA (reference sequence). Here the CDR3 reads CSAKYGFF. The CDR3 nucleotides are TGCAGTGCTAAGTACGGTTTCTTC.

This clonotype has a handful of counts. This chain joins TRBV6-9 and TRBJ2-7; D gene ambiguous. The CDR3 loop spans 16 amino acids. Trimming removed 0 bases at V and 0 bases at J, with 12 bases between. The germline CDR1 and CDR2 sequences are MNHGY and SVAAGI. The CDR3 here is CASSYSLAKSSYEQYF. The CDR3 DNA sequence: TGTGCCAGCAGTTATTCTCTGGCGAAGAGCTCCTACGAGCAGTACTTC.

Ten or more counts support this clonotype. The chain has TRBV20-1 and TRBJ2-5; the D is unclear. The CDR3 consists of 14 residues. CDR1 and CDR2 from the germline V gene are DFQATT and SNEGSKA (reference sequence). Trimming took 0 bases from V and 0 from J, leaving 8 bases between them. CDR3 residues: CSARDLRYQETQYF. The CDR3 DNA reads TGCAGTGCTAGAGATCTACGGTACCAAGAGACCCAGTACTTC.

This clonotype was found a few times. The gene calls are TRBV5-6 and TRBJ2-3; TRBD2 is a possible D gene (6 bases). This CDR3 has 15 residues. Germline loops: CDR1 SGHDT, CDR2 YYEEEE. Trimming stripped 1 base from V and 2 bases from J, with 11 bases between. Written as DNA, the CDR3 is TGTGCCAGCAGCTTGAAGCGCGGGGACACAGATACGCAGTATTTT. It encodes CASSLKRGDTDTQYF. The variable domain in full, completed from reference TRBV5-6 and TRBJ2-3, reads DAGVTQSPTHLIKTRGQQVTLRCSPKSGHDTVSWYQQALGQGPQFIFQYYEEEERQRGNFPDRFSGHQFPNYSSELNVNALLLGDSALYLCASSLKRGDTDTQYFGPGTRLTVL.

Only a few counts were recorded for this clonotype. The V and J genes are TRBV20-1 and TRBJ2-5, with 16 positions matching TRBD2. Germline CDR1 DFQATT, CDR2 SNEGSKA (reference sequence). Losses at the gene ends were 2 bases for V and 4 bases for J; bases not matched to a gene: 13. The CDR3 runs to 19 residues. The DNA of the CDR3 is TGCAGTGCTAGAAGCTACGGGACTAGCGGGGGGGCCCCCCGAGAGACCCAGTACTTC. Translation gives CSARSYGTSGGAPRETQYF.

This clonotype was detected a few times. This rearrangement joins TRBV5-1 to TRBJ1-1, with TRBD1 as a possible D gene (5 bases). V shed 0 bases and J shed 11 bases, with 14 bases lying between them. The CDR3 extends over 13 amino acids. Per germline, CDR1 SGHRS and CDR2 YFSETQ. The CDR3 DNA is TGCGCCAGCAGCTTGGTCCCCACGGGGGAGGCTTTCTTT. Amino acids: CASSLVPTGEAFF.

This clonotype was found many times. The chain is built from TRBV15 and TRBJ1-5; D is uncertain. Germline values: CDR1 LNHNV, CDR2 YYDKDF (reference sequence). V was pared by 0 bases and J by 3 bases, with 15 bases between. CDR3 length equals 17 residues. The CDR3 DNA reads TGTGCCACCAGCAGAGACAGGATAGGATCTTACAATCAGCCCCAGCATTTT. Translation: CATSRDRIGSYNQPQHF.

The chain uses TRBV14 and TRBJ2-3; D may be TRBD1 (6 bases). CDR3 length: 13 residues. Trimming removed 0 bases at V and 6 bases at J, with 7 bases between. CDR1 and CDR2 (germline): SGHDN, FVKESK. The CDR3 spells CASSQERGDTQYF. The DNA of the CDR3 is TGTGCCAGCAGCCAAGAGAGGGGGGATACGCAGTATTTT.

Many counts were recorded for this clonotype. The DNA of the CDR3 is TGCAGTGCTCCGGTCATTCAAGAGACCCAGTACTTC. It specifies CSAPVIQETQYF. The chain couples TRBV20-1 to TRBJ2-5; D remains ambiguous. V lost 5 bases to trimming and J lost 2 bases, with 9 bases between them. There are 12 residues in the CDR3. Germline CDR1 reads DFQATT; CDR2 reads SNEGSKA (reference sequence).

This clonotype appeared many times. This sequence joins TRBV20-1 and TRBJ2-7, with D unresolved. Trimming removed 5 bases from V and 2 bases from J, with 22 bases in between. There are 16 residues in the CDR3. Germline V gives CDR1 DFQATT, CDR2 SNEGSKA (reference sequence). The CDR3 spells CSALGSSRPITYEQYF. As DNA, the CDR3 is TGCAGTGCTCTCGGGTCGAGCAGACCTATTACCTACGAGCAGTACTTC.